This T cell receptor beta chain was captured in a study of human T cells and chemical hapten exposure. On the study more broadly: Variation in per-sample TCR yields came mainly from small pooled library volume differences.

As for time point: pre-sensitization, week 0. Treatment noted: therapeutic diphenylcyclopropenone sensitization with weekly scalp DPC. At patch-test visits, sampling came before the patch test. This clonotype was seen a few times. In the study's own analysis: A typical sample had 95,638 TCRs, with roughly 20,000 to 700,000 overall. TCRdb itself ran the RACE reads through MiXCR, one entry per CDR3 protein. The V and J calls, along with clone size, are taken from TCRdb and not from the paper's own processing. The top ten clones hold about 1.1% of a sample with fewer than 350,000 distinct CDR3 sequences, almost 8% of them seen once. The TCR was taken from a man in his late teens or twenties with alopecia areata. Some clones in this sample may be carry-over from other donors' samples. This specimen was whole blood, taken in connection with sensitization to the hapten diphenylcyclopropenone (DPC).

CDR3 protein: CASREGPYSNQPQHF. The CDR3 DNA reads as TGTGCCAGCAGAGAGGGACCTTATAGCAATCAGCCCCAGCATTTT. The rearrangement uses TRBV6-6 and TRBJ1-5; D may be TRBD1 (5 bases). Germline CDR1 reads MNHNY; CDR2 reads SVGAGI (reference sequence). V gave up 6 bases and J gave up 0 bases, with 12 bases separating them. CDR3 size: 15 residues.